Listed below are T cell receptor beta chains from one sample, sequenced in a study of identical twins. TCRdb reprocessed the 5' RACE reads via MiXCR and lists one record per CDR3 protein. This table holds hundreds of thousands of distinct CDR3 sequences, roughly 8% found once. These data are also associated with another study on yellow fever vaccine responses in identical twins.

Sequencing was done on a sample of PBMCs. The receptors come from a woman aged 18 to 35 in good health. The CDR3 runs from the conserved cysteine through the conserved F or W.

cdr3_aa,j_call,v_call
CASSQIEDTQYF,TRBJ2-3,TRBV4-2
CASSQDGGNYGYTF,TRBJ1-2,TRBV4-1
CAIRLLYDYNEQFF,TRBJ2-1,TRBV6-1
CATSDFGSTGELFF,TRBJ2-2,TRBV24-1
CASSQDRLAGGREQYF,TRBJ2-7,TRBV4-3
CDSPPGGPQETQYF,TRBJ2-5,TRBV24-1
CASSLSGGIFNEQFF,TRBJ2-1,TRBV5-1
CASSLASRADTQYF,TRBJ2-3,TRBV7-2
CAISPGLNSYEQYF,TRBJ2-7,TRBV10-3
CSAGPGLRDEAFF,TRBJ1-1,TRBV20-1
CASSSGNGYTF,TRBJ1-2,TRBV28
CASSLEFLAGTNTGELFF,TRBJ2-2,TRBV5-5
CSASVSGGLPYNEQFF,TRBJ2-1,TRBV20-1
CASRDPGQGFNGEPHEQYF,TRBJ2-7,TRBV6-4
CASSLSVGLAAYNEQFF,TRBJ2-1,TRBV5-1
CASSQDGTGIYEQYF,TRBJ2-7,TRBV4-3
CASSYSGRGLTTAYTQYF,TRBJ2-3,TRBV6-5